Sequencing of this TCR beta chain was carried out in a study of low-dose radiotherapy and immunotherapy resistance in tumors. The overall study: A total of 13 Gy over 26 weeks was given to Cohort 2 as 1 Gy per fraction every two weeks.

The sample holds a few counts of this clonotype. Time point here: after trial treatment. Treatment here: LDRT plus nivolumab, ipilimumab, low-dose cyclophosphamide and aspirin (RACIN trial). Each donor was administered nivolumab, ipilimumab, aspirin, low-dose cyclophosphamide and low-dose radiotherapy. Covering alpha and beta chains, TRAV- and TRBV-specific primers were used for the first-strand cDNA. Amplification of TCRs used a constant-region primer and V-primer adapter for around 20 PCR cycles. Researchers amplified the isolated mRNA using in vitro transcription. TCRdb used MiXCR to reprocess the reads, holding one entry per CDR3 protein. This table has some 100,000 distinct CDR3 sequences, roughly 20% appearing once. Germline CDR1 is MNHEY and CDR2 is SVGAGI. This CDR3 is 15 amino acids long. Between the trimmed V and J ends, which lost 2 bases and 3 bases, there was a span of 11 bases.

Here the sequenced sample was PBMCs, taken after low-dose radiotherapy plus immunotherapy. This receptor was identified in a male donor with prostate cancer. The chain carries TRBV6-5 and TRBJ2-4; D unclear. The DNA for the CDR3 is TGTGCCAGCAGTTACGAAGGAGAAATCAAAAACATTCAGTACTTC. Its translation: CASSYEGEIKNIQYF.